This T cell receptor beta chain is drawn from a study of human T cells and chemical hapten exposure. This clonotype was seen a few times. Its matching antigen is unknown. As handled by the study authors: Sample-level TCR yields exhibited a median of roughly 96,000, with a range of about 23,224 to 700,000. In TCRdb, the RACE reads were re-called with MiXCR into one record per CDR3 protein. TCRdb, not the authors, supplied the V and J calls. The sample has more than 80,000 distinct CDR3 sequences; 10% to 14% are singletons. Time point described: patch test 3, about 24 weeks after DPC sensitization. This sample's treatment: therapeutic diphenylcyclopropenone sensitization with weekly scalp DPC. Blood was drawn before each patch test was applied. The CDR3 has 22 residues. The germline V gene has CDR1 SEHNR and CDR2 FQNEAQ (reference sequence). Trimming removed 2 bases at V and 0 bases at J, with 29 bases between.

Study observations and caveats: TCRs exceeding 1 in 1000 frequency stayed unchanged with DPC sensitization. While controls formed fewer of them, expanded TCRs formed significantly more large CDR3 similarity clusters.

This chain links TRBV7-9 with TRBJ2-1, with D maybe TRBD2 (9 bases). This sample comprised whole blood, obtained in connection with sensitization to the hapten diphenylcyclopropenone (DPC). The clonotype originates from a woman aged 45-65 years with alopecia areata. Some clones in this sample may be carry-over from other donors' samples. Here the CDR3 reads CASSLPQGASGESPLSYNEQFF. DNA of the CDR3: TGTGCCAGCAGCTTACCCCAGGGGGCTAGCGGGGAGAGTCCCCTCTCCTACAATGAGCAGTTCTTC. Supplemented by reference TRBV7-9 and TRBJ2-1, the full variable domain reads DTGVSQNPRHKITKRGQNVTFRCDPISEHNRLYWYRQTLGQGPEFLTYFQNEAQLEKSRLLSDRFSAERPKGSFSTLEIQRTEQGDSAMYLCASSLPQGASGESPLSYNEQFFGPGTRLTVL.